This entry lists 3 T cell receptor beta chains sequenced from one sample in a study of a mutant IDH1 vaccine in newly diagnosed glioma. Using immunoSEQ multiplex PCR, the repertoire was profiled, and TCRdb retains in-frame clones only, with some absent. The profile shows approximately 64,000 clones, approximately 84% of them singletons. What these receptors recognize is not known. Time point: week 11, during vaccination. A 20-mer mutant IDH1 peptide at 300 ug was injected subcutaneously with topical imiquimod. The specimen was PBMCs, collected from a glioma patient whose treatment included an IDH1 peptide vaccine. These receptors were obtained from a woman aged 45-59 years with glioma.

J is TRBJ2-7 and V is TRBV21-1; the table's D call, TRBD2, has no DNA check behind it. TRBV21-1 is recorded as a pseudogene. The CDR3 is 13 residues long. The CDR3: CASSAPGDDEQYF. In DNA form, the CDR3 reads TGTGCCAGTTCTGCCCCGGGGGACGACGAGCAGTACTTC.

This clone was found once. The chain joins TRBV5-6 to TRBJ1-1; tentatively, D is TRBD1 (5 bases). This CDR3 contains 17 residues. Deletions cut 0 bases from V and 3 bases from J, with 18 bases between. Germline-derived CDR1 and CDR2 are SGHDT and YYEEEE. This CDR3 reads CASSLGWGTVGDTEAFF. DNA of the CDR3: TGTGCCAGCAGCTTGGGATGGGGCACGGTGGGGGACACTGAAGCTTTCTTT.

The chain links TRBV5-1 to TRBJ2-4, with a possible D match to TRBD1 (7 bases). From germline, CDR1 is SGHRS and CDR2 YFSETQ. The CDR3 is 17 amino acids. V lost 4 bases, J lost 3 bases, and 20 bases lay in between. The CDR3, as DNA: TGCGCCAGCAGCGCCCTCCCGGGACAGACTAGCAAAAACATTCAGTACTTC. Protein product: CASSALPGQTSKNIQYF.